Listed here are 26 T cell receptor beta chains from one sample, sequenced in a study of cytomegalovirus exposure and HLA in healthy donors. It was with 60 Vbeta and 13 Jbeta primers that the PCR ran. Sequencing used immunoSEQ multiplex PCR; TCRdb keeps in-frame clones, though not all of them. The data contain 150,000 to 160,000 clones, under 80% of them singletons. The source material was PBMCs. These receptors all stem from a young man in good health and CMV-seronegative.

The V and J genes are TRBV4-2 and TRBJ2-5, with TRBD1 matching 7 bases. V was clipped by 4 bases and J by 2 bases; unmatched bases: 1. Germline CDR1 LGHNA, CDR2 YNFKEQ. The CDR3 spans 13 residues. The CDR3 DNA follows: TGTGCCAGCAGCCTGGACAGGCAAGAGACCCAGTACTTC. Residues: CASSLDRQETQYF.

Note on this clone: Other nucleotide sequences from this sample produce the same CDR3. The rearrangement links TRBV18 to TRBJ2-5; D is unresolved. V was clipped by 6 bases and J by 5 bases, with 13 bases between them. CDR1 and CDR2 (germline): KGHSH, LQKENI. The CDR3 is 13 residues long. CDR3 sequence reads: CASSPPARETQYF. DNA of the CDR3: TGTGCCAGCTCCCCCCCGGCGCGGGAGACCCAGTACTTC.

As DNA, the CDR3 is TGTGCCAGCGGGGACAGGGTCTTGTGGTATACGCAGTATTTT. This translates into CASGDRVLWYTQYF. The chain carries TRBV5-8 and TRBJ2-3; 9 bases fit TRBD1. Germline V gene lookup returns CDR1 SGHTS and CDR2 YDEGEE. The junction had 10 bases not matched to a gene; V was cut back by 7 bases and J by 7 bases. This CDR3 has 14 amino acids.

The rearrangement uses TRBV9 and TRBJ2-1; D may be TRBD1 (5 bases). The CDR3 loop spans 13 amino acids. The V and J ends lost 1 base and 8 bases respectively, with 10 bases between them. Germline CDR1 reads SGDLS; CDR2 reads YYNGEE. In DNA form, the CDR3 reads TGTGCCAGCAGCGTACCAGGCAGGGATGAGCAGTTCTTC. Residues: CASSVPGRDEQFF.

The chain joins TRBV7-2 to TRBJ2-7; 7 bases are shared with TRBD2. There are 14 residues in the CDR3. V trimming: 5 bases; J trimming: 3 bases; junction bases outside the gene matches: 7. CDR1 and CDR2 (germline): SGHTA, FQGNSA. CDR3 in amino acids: CASSPGTGGYEQYF. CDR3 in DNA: TGTGCCAGCAGCCCCGGGACGGGAGGCTACGAGCAGTACTTC.

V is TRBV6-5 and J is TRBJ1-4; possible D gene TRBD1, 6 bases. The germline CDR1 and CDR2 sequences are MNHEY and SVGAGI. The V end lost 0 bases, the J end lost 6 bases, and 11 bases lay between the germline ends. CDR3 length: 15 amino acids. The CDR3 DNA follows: TGTGCCAGCAGTTACTCGTACAGGGAAGATGAAAAACTGTTTTTT. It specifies CASSYSYREDEKLFF.

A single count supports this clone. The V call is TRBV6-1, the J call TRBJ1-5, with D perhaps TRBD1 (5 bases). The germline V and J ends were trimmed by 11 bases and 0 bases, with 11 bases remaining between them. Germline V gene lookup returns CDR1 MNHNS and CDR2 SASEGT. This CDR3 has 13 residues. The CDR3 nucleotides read TGTGCCGGAGGGGAAAATAGCAATCAGCCCCAGCATTTT. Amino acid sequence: CAGGENSNQPQHF.

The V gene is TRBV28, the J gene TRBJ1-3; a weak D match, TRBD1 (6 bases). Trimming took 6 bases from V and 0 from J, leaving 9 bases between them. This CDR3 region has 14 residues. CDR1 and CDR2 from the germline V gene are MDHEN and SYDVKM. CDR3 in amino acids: CASRSQGSGNTIYF. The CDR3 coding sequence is TGTGCCAGCAGGTCACAGGGCTCTGGAAACACCATATATTTT.

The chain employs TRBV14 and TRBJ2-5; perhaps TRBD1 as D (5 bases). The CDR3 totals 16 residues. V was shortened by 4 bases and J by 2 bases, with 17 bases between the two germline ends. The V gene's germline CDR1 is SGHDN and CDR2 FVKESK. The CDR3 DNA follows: TGTGCCAGCAGCCCCCGCCGTAGGGGAATGCAAGAGACCCAGTACTTC. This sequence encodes CASSPRRRGMQETQYF.

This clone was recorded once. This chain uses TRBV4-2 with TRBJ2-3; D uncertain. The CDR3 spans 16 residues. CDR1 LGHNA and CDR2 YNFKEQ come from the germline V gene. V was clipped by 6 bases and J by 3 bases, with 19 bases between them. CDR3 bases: TGTGCCAGCAGACTCCGAAACGCCGCCGGTACAGATACGCAGTATTTT. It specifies CASRLRNAAGTDTQYF.

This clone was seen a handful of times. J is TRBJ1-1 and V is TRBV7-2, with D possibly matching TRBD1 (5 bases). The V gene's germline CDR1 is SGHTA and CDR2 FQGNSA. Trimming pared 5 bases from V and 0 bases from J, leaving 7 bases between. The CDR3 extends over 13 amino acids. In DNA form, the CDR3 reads TGTGCCAGCAGCCTGGACATGAACACTGAAGCTTTCTTT. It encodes CASSLDMNTEAFF. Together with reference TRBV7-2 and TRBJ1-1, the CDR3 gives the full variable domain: GAGVSQSPSNKVTEKGKDVELRCDPISGHTALYWYRQSLGQGLEFLIYFQGNSAPDKSGLPSDRFSAERTGGSVSTLTIQRTQQEDSAVYLCASSLDMNTEAFFGQGTRLTVV.

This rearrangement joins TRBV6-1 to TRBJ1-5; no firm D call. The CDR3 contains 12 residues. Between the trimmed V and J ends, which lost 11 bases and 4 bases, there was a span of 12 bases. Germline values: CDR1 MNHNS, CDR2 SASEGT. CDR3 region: CAARRGNQPQHF. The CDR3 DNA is TGTGCCGCCCGCCGGGGTAATCAGCCCCAGCATTTT.

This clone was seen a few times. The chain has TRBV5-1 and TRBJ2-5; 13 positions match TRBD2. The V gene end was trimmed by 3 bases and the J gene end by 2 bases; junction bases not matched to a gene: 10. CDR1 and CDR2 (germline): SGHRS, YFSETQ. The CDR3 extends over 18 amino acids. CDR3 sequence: CASSSWTSGGLNQETQYF. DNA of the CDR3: TGCGCCAGCAGCTCCTGGACTAGCGGGGGCCTTAATCAAGAGACCCAGTACTTC.

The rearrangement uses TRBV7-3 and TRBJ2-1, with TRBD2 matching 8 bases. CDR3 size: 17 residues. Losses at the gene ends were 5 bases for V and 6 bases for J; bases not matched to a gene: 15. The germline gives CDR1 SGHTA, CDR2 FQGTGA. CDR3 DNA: TGTGCCAGCAGCCCCCCCGCGGGGGGCTATTACAGCAATGAGCAGTTCTTC. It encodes CASSPPAGGYYSNEQFF.

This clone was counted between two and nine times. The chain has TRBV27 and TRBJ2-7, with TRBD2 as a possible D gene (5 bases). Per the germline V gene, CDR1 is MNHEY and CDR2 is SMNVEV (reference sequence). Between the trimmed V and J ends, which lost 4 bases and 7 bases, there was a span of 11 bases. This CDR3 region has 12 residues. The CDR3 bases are TGTGCCAGCAGTTACTCCTCGGGGGAGCAGTACTTC. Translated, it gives CASSYSSGEQYF.

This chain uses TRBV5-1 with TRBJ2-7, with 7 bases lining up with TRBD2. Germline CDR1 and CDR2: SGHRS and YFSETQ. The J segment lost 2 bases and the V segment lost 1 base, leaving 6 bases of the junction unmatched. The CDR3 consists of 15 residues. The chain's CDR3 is CASSLSSSGPYEQYF. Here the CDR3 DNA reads TGCGCCAGCAGCTTGAGTTCTAGCGGTCCCTACGAGCAGTACTTC.

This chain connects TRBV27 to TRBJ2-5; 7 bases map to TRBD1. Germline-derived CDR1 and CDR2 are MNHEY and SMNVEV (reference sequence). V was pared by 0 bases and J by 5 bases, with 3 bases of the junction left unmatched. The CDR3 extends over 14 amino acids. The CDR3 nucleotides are TGTGCCAGCAGTTTATCCGGGACAGTGGAGACCCAGTACTTC. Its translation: CASSLSGTVETQYF.

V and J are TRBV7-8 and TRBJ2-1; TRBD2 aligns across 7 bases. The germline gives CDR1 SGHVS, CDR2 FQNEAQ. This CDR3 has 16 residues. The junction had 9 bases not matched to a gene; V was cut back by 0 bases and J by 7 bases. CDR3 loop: CASSLAGAGPGNEQFF. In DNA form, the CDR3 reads TGTGCCAGCAGCTTAGCAGGAGCGGGGCCGGGGAATGAGCAGTTCTTC.

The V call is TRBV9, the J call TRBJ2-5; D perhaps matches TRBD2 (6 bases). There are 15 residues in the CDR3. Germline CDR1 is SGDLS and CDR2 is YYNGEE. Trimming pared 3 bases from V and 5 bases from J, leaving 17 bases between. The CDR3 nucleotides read TGTGCCAGCAGCGCCGGATCGAGCGGGTTTGAGACCCAGTACTTC. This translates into CASSAGSSGFETQYF.

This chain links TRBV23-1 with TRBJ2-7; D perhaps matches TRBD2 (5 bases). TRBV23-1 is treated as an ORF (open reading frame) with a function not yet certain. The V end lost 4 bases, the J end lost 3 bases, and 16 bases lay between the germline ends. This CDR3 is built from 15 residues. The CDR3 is CASSPRSGEDYEQYF. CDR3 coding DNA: TGCGCCAGCAGTCCTCGGTCCGGGGAAGACTACGAGCAGTACTTC.

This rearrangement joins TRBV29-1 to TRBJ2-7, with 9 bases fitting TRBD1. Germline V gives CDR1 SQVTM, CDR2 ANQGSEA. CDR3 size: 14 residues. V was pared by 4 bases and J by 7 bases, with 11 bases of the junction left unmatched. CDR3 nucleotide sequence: TGCAGCGTTGCACGCCGGGACAGGGACCGGGAGCAGTACTTC. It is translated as CSVARRDRDREQYF.

The CDR3, as DNA: TGCGCCAGCAGCTTGGGTTCGCAGGGTAGCACTGAAGCTTTCTTT. Translated: CASSLGSQGSTEAFF. The chain carries TRBV5-1 and TRBJ1-1; a possible D gene is TRBD1 (5 bases). This CDR3 spans 15 amino acids. Germline CDR1 SGHRS, CDR2 YFSETQ. Trimming stripped 0 bases from V and 4 bases from J, with 13 bases between.

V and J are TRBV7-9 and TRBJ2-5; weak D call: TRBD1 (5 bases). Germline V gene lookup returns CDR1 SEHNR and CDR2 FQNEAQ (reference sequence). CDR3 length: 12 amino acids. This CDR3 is CASRGVKETQYF. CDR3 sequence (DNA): TGTGCGTCTAGGGGCGTTAAAGAGACCCAGTACTTC.

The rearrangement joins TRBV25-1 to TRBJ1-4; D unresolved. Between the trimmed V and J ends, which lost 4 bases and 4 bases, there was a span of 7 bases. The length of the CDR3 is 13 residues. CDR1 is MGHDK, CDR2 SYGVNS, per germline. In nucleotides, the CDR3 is TGTGCCAGCAGTGGCGCGGGTAATGAAAAACTGTTTTTT. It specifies CASSGAGNEKLFF.

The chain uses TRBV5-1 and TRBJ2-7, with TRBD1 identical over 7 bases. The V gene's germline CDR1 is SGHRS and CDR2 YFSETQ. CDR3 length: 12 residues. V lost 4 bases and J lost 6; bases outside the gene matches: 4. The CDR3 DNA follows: TGCGCCAGCAGCACCAGGGGGTCCGAGCAGTACTTC. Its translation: CASSTRGSEQYF.

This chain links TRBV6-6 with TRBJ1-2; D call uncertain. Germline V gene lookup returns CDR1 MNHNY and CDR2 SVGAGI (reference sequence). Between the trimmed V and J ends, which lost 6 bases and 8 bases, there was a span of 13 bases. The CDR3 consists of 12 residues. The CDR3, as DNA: TGTGCCAGCAGGGATCCCGCGGAGGGCTACACCTTC. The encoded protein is CASRDPAEGYTF.